These 26 T cell receptor beta chains were sequenced from one sample in a study of tumor-infiltrating lymphocytes in primary liver carcinoma. The roughly 20-34 mg bulk tissue piece was not sorted before simultaneous RNA and DNA extraction. Synthesis of TCR beta cDNA was carried out from about 540 ng total RNA with a constant-region primer. What produced the TCR beta libraries was three nested multiplex PCR rounds using slightly modified ARM-PCR. Researchers ran the first two PCR rounds for roughly 11 cycles each with TRBV1-TRBV30 forward primers and a C-beta reverse primer. TCRdb reprocessed the multiplex PCR reads with MiXCR, giving one entry per CDR3 protein. The repertoire holds 45,000 to 65,000 distinct CDR3 sequences, with over 65% as singletons. Material for sequencing was liver tumor tissue from sampling region 5. As to subset: tumor region T5, tumor centre. The source is a man aged 35 to 55 with primary liver carcinoma and hepatitis B virus infection.

The genes are TRBV29-1 and TRBJ2-5, with a weak D call TRBD2 (5 bases). V shed 8 bases and J shed 2 bases, with 15 bases lying between them. Germline CDR1 reads SQVTM; CDR2 reads ANQGSEA. The CDR3 covers 13 residues. CDR3 loop: CSSSTEGQETQYF. Here the CDR3 DNA reads TGCAGCTCATCAACAGAGGGTCAAGAGACCCAGTACTTC.

Note on this clonotype: The conserved closing phenylalanine or tryptophan is absent in this CDR3, likely reflecting a read error. The DNA is left out, because the CDR3 cannot be placed on it with certainty; the CDR3 is given as TCRdb lists it. The rearrangement joins TRBV12-3 or TRBV12-4 to TRBJ2-1. The length of the CDR3 is 11 amino acids, counting both ends. The CDR3 loop is CASSLGTERFI.

Concerning this clonotype itself: The CDR3 ends on some other residue instead of the conserved phenylalanine or tryptophan, so this is likely a read error. In DNA form, the CDR3 reads TGCGCCAGCAGCCAAGAGGGGTATAGTAACACCATATATATT. It translates to CASSQEGYSNTIYI. The chain recombines TRBV4-3 with TRBJ1-3; unclear D gene. Germline CDR1 reads LGHNA; CDR2 reads YSLEER. The V gene lost 0 bases and the J gene lost 7 bases, with 10 bases spanning the gap. The CDR3 runs 14 residues.

Concerning this clonotype itself: One end of the junction varies from germline; a read error may be responsible. V usage is TRBV12-3 or TRBV12-4 and J usage is TRBJ2-1; D is unresolved. This CDR3 spans 13 amino acids. The CDR3 DNA reads as TGTGCCAGAAGTTTTGGCAGAGACAATGAGGAGTTCTTC. Encoded protein: CARSFGRDNEEFF.

Of note for this clonotype: The final CDR3 position lacks the conserved phenylalanine or tryptophan, pointing to a likely read error. The rearrangement links TRBV5-4 to TRBJ2-1, with 8 bases matching TRBD2. The CDR3 is 15 residues long. Germline-derived CDR1 and CDR2 are SGHNT and YYREEE (reference sequence). In nucleotides, the CDR3 is TGTACCAGTAGTCTCGTCGGGGGGGGTTACAATGAGCAGTTCTTA. This sequence encodes CTSSLVGGGYNEQFL.

With regard to this clonotype: Germline is not matched at one junction end, which may reflect a read error. The chain combines TRBV6-2 or TRBV6-3 with TRBJ2-5; possible D gene TRBD1, 5 bases. The germline V gene has CDR1 MNHEY and CDR2 SVGEGT. The CDR3 runs 14 residues. The CDR3 DNA reads TGTGCCAGCAGTTCACGGACAATTATGGAGACCCAGAACTTC. Its protein is CASSSRTIMETQNF.

This clonotype was detected a few times. Being one base from a much bigger clone, this may be a read error. This rearrangement joins TRBV28 to TRBJ1-3, with no clear D. Germline CDR1 reads MDHEN; CDR2 reads SYDVKM. The CDR3 spans 18 residues. The CDR3 protein is CAGSSNPGATNSGNTIYF. CDR3 nucleotides: TGTGCCGGCAGTAGCAACCCAGGCGCCACGAACTCTGGAAACACCATATATTTT.

This rearrangement joins TRBV6-5 to TRBJ2-7, with D possibly TRBD1 on 6 matching bases. Trimming pared 9 bases from V and 11 bases from J, leaving 32 bases between. Germline-derived CDR1 and CDR2 are MNHEY and SVGAGI. The CDR3 extends over 16 amino acids. As DNA, the CDR3 is TGTGCCAGGAGGCCCGACAGGATAGCTTTCCCATTAGGGGAGTACTTC. It is translated as CARRPDRIAFPLGEYF.

Note on this clonotype: The conserved phenylalanine or tryptophan normally closing the CDR3 is absent here, so this likely arose from a read error. The J gene is TRBJ2-1, the V gene TRBV2; 8 positions match TRBD2. Germline-derived CDR1 and CDR2 are SNHLY and FYNNEI. The junction had 14 bases not matched to a gene; V was cut back by 7 bases and J by 9 bases. The CDR3 runs 15 residues. For the CDR3, the DNA is TGTGCCAGCACCGGGGGGGGCGGGAGCTTTACTGAGCAGTTCCTC. This codes for CASTGGGGSFTEQFL.

This clonotype was detected a few times. The genes are TRBV18 and TRBJ2-1; 8 bases fit TRBD2. The CDR3 covers 16 residues. With 6 bases clipped from V and 9 bases from J, the junction kept 16 bases outside the gene matches. In germline, CDR1 is KGHSH, CDR2 LQKENI. The CDR3 loop reads CASSYPRSSGIGEQFF. In DNA, the CDR3 is TGTGCCAGCTCCTACCCTAGGAGTAGCGGGATTGGTGAGCAGTTCTTC.

Notes on this clonotype: No conserved phenylalanine or tryptophan is present at the end of the CDR3, so a read error is the likely explanation. This chain joins TRBV29-1 and TRBJ2-5, with 8 bases matching TRBD1. From germline, CDR1 is SQVTM and CDR2 ANQGSEA. V lost 1 base and J lost 4; bases outside the gene matches: 8. The CDR3 runs 15 residues. Here the CDR3 reads CSVEAGRGRAETQYY. The DNA for the CDR3 is TGCAGCGTTGAAGCAGGCAGGGGGCGAGCAGAGACCCAGTACTAC.

Remarks on this clonotype: No conserved phenylalanine or tryptophan ends this CDR3, so it is likely a read error. The chain joins TRBV5-1 to TRBJ1-2; D gene ambiguous. Germline V gene sequence: CDR1 SGHRS, CDR2 YFSETQ. CDR3 length: 14 residues. CDR3 nucleotide sequence: TGTGCCAGCAGCTTGGATGGGGTGGGCGGCGGCTACACCTAC. This gives the protein CASSLDGVGGGYTY.

A remark on this clonotype: No conserved phenylalanine or tryptophan is present at the end of the CDR3, so a read error is the likely explanation. The DNA is left out, because the CDR3 cannot be placed on it with certainty; the CDR3 is given as TCRdb lists it. V and J are TRBV6-1 and TRBJ1-2; the table's TRBD1 call for D was not verified on the DNA. Per the germline V gene, CDR1 is MNHNS and CDR2 is SASEGT. The CDR3 totals 12 residues, both ends included. This chain's CDR3 is CTSSAPLYGYIL.

Turning to this clonotype: The junction does not match germline at one end; this may be a read error. This chain joins TRBV5-1 and TRBJ1-1; the D is unclear. The CDR3 totals 14 residues. Germline V gene lookup returns CDR1 SGHRS and CDR2 YFSETQ. The CDR3 DNA reads TGCGCCAGCAGATTGGACGGCATGAACACTGAGGCTTTCTTT. Residues: CASRLDGMNTEAFF.

As concerns this clonotype: Germline is not matched at one junction end, which may reflect a read error. The chain combines TRBV5-8 with TRBJ2-1; no firm D call. The CDR3 sequence is 13 residues long. Germline lookup yields CDR1 SGHTS and CDR2 YDEGEE. Written as DNA, the CDR3 is TGTGCCAGTAGCTTGGCCATGACCAATGAGCAGTTCTTC. The encoded protein is CASSLAMTNEQFF.

For this clonotype: Likely a read error: the CDR3 ends without its conserved phenylalanine or tryptophan. This chain joins TRBV28 and TRBJ2-3, with D perhaps matching TRBD2 (6 bases). V was trimmed by 3 bases and J by 2 bases, leaving 12 bases between them. The germline gives CDR1 MDHEN, CDR2 SYDVKM. The CDR3 length is 15 residues. CDR3 nucleotide sequence: TGTGCCAGCAGTTTGGGGGGAATAGTCACAGATACGCAGTATTAT. This encodes CASSLGGIVTDTQYY.

The gene calls are TRBV11-1 and TRBJ2-7; TRBD1 is a possible D gene (5 bases). Trimming cost V 11 bases and J 9 bases, with 32 bases left between them. The CDR3 totals 16 residues. The germline gives CDR1 SGHAT, CDR2 FQDESV (reference sequence). This CDR3 is CADSLRVRASLGVQYF. The CDR3 DNA follows: TGTGCCGACAGCCTGCGCGTCAGGGCGTCCCTTGGGGTGCAGTACTTC. The full variable domain, with the rest looked up from reference TRBV11-1 and TRBJ2-7, is EAEVAQSPRYKITEKSQAVAFWCDPISGHATLYWYRQILGQGPELLVQFQDESVVDDSQLPKDRFSAERLKGVDSTLKIQPAELGDSAMYLCADSLRVRASLGVQYFGPGTRLTVT.

On this clonotype: The junction differs from germline at one of its ends, possibly a read error. The chain links TRBV11-1 to TRBJ2-1; tentatively, D is TRBD2 (5 bases). Germline loops: CDR1 SGHAT, CDR2 FQDESV (reference sequence). This CDR3 comprises 16 residues. CDR3 DNA: TGTACCAGCAGCCCCCGGGTGGCGGACTCCTATAATAAGCAGTTCTTC. Its protein product is CTSSPRVADSYNKQFF.

V gene TRBV7-9 combines with J gene TRBJ2-6; unclear D gene. This CDR3 is built from 15 residues. V was pared by 6 bases and J by 3 bases, with 12 bases between. The germline V gene encodes CDR1 SEHNR and CDR2 FQNEAQ (reference sequence). CDR3 in amino acids: CASSPTSFGANVLTF. The CDR3 nucleotides read TGTGCCAGCAGTCCAACGAGCTTTGGGGCCAACGTCCTGACTTTC.

About this clonotype itself: This sequence may be a read error, since a much larger clone differs from it by one base. The CDR3 loop is CASSSRSGITGELFF. CDR3 sequence (DNA): TGCGCCAGCAGCTCGAGGTCAGGGATAACCGGGGAGCTGTTTTTT. The chain carries TRBV5-1 and TRBJ2-2; D is perhaps TRBD1 (5 bases). V lost 3 bases and J 5 bases, leaving 14 bases between the germline ends. Per germline, CDR1 SGHRS and CDR2 YFSETQ. This CDR3 is 15 amino acids long.

This clonotype was seen a single time. The conserved final phenylalanine or tryptophan is absent from the CDR3, which likely points to a read error. No DNA is shown, since the ends of the CDR3 on it are uncertain; the CDR3 is the one TCRdb lists. This rearrangement joins TRBV11-3 to TRBJ2-1. Germline-derived CDR1 and CDR2 are SGHNT and YENEEA. Counting both end residues, the CDR3 totals 14 amino acids. The CDR3 protein is CAGSVRGRDNEQLS.

Points on this clonotype: The germline gene is not matched at one end of the junction; a read error may be the cause. The V and J genes are TRBV12-3 or TRBV12-4 and TRBJ1-4; tentatively, D is TRBD1 (6 bases). There are 13 residues in the CDR3. CDR3 nucleotides: TGTGCCAGCACTTTATCAGGGGTCGACAAACTGTTTTTT. It is translated as CASTLSGVDKLFF.

A word on this clonotype: Compared with germline, one end of the junction differs, possibly owing to a read error. This rearrangement joins TRBV10-3 to TRBJ2-5, with 7 bases fitting TRBD1. The germline CDR1 and CDR2 sequences are ENHRY and SYGVKD. This CDR3 contains 14 residues. CDR3 sequence: CTISATGLGETQYF. As DNA, the CDR3 is TGTACCATCAGTGCGACAGGGTTGGGAGAGACCCAGTATTTC.

The V gene is TRBV12-3 or TRBV12-4, the J gene TRBJ1-2, with D hard to call. V was trimmed by 3 bases and J by 7 bases, leaving 9 bases between them. The CDR3 runs 12 residues. The chain's CDR3 is CASSFGGFGYTF. In DNA form, the CDR3 reads TGTGCCAGCAGTTTTGGTGGATTTGGCTACACCTTC.

This rearrangement joins TRBV4-3 to TRBJ2-3; weak D call: TRBD2 (6 bases). The CDR3 is 14 residues long. Per germline, CDR1 LGHNA and CDR2 YSLEER. V lost 4 bases and J lost 3, with 11 bases in between. CDR3 sequence reads: CASSLTSGTDTQYF. CDR3 in DNA: TGCGCCAGCAGCCTGACTAGTGGGACAGATACGCAGTATTTT.

The chain has TRBV11-1 and TRBJ2-4; the match to TRBD2 covers 9 bases. CDR3 length: 17 residues. Unmatched junction bases numbered 18, after V lost 3 bases and J lost 12 bases. Per germline, CDR1 SGHAT and CDR2 FQDESV (reference sequence). This CDR3 reads CASSFPGASGTRDTQYF. The CDR3 region has the DNA TGTGCCAGCAGCTTTCCCGGGGCTAGCGGGACCAGAGACACTCAGTACTTC.